The next 9 T cell receptor beta chains were all read from a single sample in a study of T-cell reconstitution after alpha-beta-depleted transplantation in children. For TCRbeta, the library was prepared with unique molecular identifiers. TCRdb processed the PCR reads anew with MiXCR; each CDR3 protein has one entry. The sample lists some 200,000 distinct CDR3 sequences; over 9.5% were seen once. The input for sequencing was PBMCs from the stem cell graft donor, taken from the stem cell graft. The source is a human donor who donated a stem cell graft to a child with SCID.

This clonotype was counted at least ten times. The chain has TRBV4-3 and TRBJ2-5; D gene uncertain. The germline V and J ends were trimmed by 4 bases and 2 bases, with 17 bases remaining between them. Per the germline V gene, CDR1 is LGHNA and CDR2 is YSLEER. CDR3 size: 16 residues. The CDR3 bases are TGCGCCAGCAGCCTCCTAATTGACTCGATACAAGAGACCCAGTACTTC. Protein product: CASSLLIDSIQETQYF.

This clonotype appeared many times. The rearrangement links TRBV5-1 to TRBJ2-3, with D possibly matching TRBD1 (6 bases). CDR3 length equals 16 residues. The germline V gene encodes CDR1 SGHRS and CDR2 YFSETQ. V dropped 3 bases and J dropped 1 base, with 15 bases sitting between them. DNA for the CDR3: TGCGCCAGCAGCTACACACAGGGAGCGGGCACAGATACGCAGTATTTT. It is translated as CASSYTQGAGTDTQYF.

This clonotype was observed at least ten times. CDR3 nucleotide sequence: TGTGCCAGCAGTTTGGTTGCACAAGCTTATAATTCACCCCTCCACTTT. This gives the protein CASSLVAQAYNSPLHF. The chain is built from TRBV12-3 or TRBV12-4 and TRBJ1-6; the D is unclear. The ends were cut back, 3 bases at V and 4 bases at J, with 13 bases in the middle. This CDR3 region has 16 residues.

This chain uses TRBV28 with TRBJ2-7; weak D call: TRBD2 (7 bases). Germline loops: CDR1 MDHEN, CDR2 SYDVKM. CDR3 length: 13 amino acids. V was clipped by 3 bases and J by 11 bases, with 17 bases between them. CDR3: CASSLGGGTKEYF. The CDR3 bases are TGTGCCAGCAGTTTGGGAGGGGGTACCAAGGAGTACTTC.

This clonotype was observed many times. The chain couples TRBV20-1 to TRBJ2-7, with TRBD1 matching 8 bases. The CDR3 covers 14 residues. Trimming removed 4 bases from V and 3 bases from J; junction bases left unmatched: 8. CDR1 is DFQATT, CDR2 SNEGSKA, per germline (reference sequence). For the CDR3, the DNA is TGCAGTGCTATCTCCCACAGGGGGAACTACGAGCAGTACTTC. Translation: CSAISHRGNYEQYF.

There are many counts of this clonotype. This chain uses TRBV20-1 with TRBJ2-1, with D perhaps TRBD1 or TRBD2 (7 bases each). The V end lost 3 bases, the J end lost 7 bases, and 25 bases lay between the germline ends. Germline V gene data show CDR1 as DFQATT and CDR2 as SNEGSKA (reference sequence). The CDR3 is 17 residues long. CDR3 coding DNA: TGCAGTGCTAGTGGTTCGGGGAGGGGGCATTCCGGGAATGAGCAGTTCTTC. Encoded protein: CSASGSGRGHSGNEQFF.

This clonotype was recorded at least ten times. The CDR3 DNA reads as TGCGCCAGCACCGAGGCAAACTCCTACAATGAGCAGTTCTTC. It encodes CASTEANSYNEQFF. The chain carries TRBV5-1 and TRBJ2-1; D gene unclear. The CDR3 is 14 amino acids. Germline-derived CDR1 and CDR2 are SGHRS and YFSETQ. V was clipped by 6 bases and J by 0 bases, with 10 bases between them.

The table lists this clonotype with many counts. The CDR3 DNA follows: TGCGCCAGCAGCCTCAGGGGGGCAGACAATGAGCAGTTCTTC. Translation gives CASSLRGADNEQFF. The rearrangement uses TRBV5-1 and TRBJ2-1; possible D gene TRBD1, 7 bases. The CDR3 totals 14 residues. The ends were cut back, 4 bases at V and 5 bases at J, with 13 bases in the middle. Germline assignment: CDR1 SGHRS and CDR2 YFSETQ. Variable domain in full (rest from reference TRBV5-1 and TRBJ2-1): KAGVTQTPRYLIKTRGQQVTLSCSPISGHRSVSWYQQTPGQGLQFLFEYFSETQRNKGNFPGRFSGRQFSNSRSEMNVSTLELGDSALYLCASSLRGADNEQFFGPGTRLTVL.

The sample holds a few counts of this clonotype. This chain connects TRBV20-1 to TRBJ1-5; perhaps TRBD1 as D (5 bases). V lost 3 bases and J 5 bases, leaving 11 bases between the germline ends. This CDR3 comprises 13 residues. Germline assignment: CDR1 DFQATT and CDR2 SNEGSKA (reference sequence). CDR3 sequence: CSARDKEYQPQHF. The CDR3 DNA is TGCAGTGCTAGGGACAAGGAGTATCAGCCCCAGCATTTT.